This T cell receptor beta chain was obtained from a study of OX40 agonist ivuxolimab in advanced cancers. Turning to the study itself: The patients' treatment was ivuxolimab, an agonistic anti-OX40 (CD134) antibody.

Enrollment shut out patients with autoimmune disease history or systemic immunosuppression. Profiled with immunoSEQ multiplex PCR; TCRdb holds only in-frame clones, not every one. The sample lists 50,000 to 75,000 clones, 80% to 95% occurring once. Sequenced material: CD4+ or CD8+ T cells sorted from blood, taken in a trial of the OX40 agonist ivuxolimab. The sequence came from an adult with an advanced solid tumor such as melanoma, head and neck, liver or kidney cancer.

The CDR3 reads CASRDISYEQYF. CDR3 coding DNA: TGTGCCAGCAGGGACATCTCCTACGAGCAGTACTTC. The genes are TRBV25-1 and TRBJ2-7; a possible D gene is TRBD1 (5 bases). The CDR3 is 12 amino acids. Trimming took off 6 bases at V and 0 bases at J, with 6 bases between the two ends. Germline V gene lookup returns CDR1 MGHDK and CDR2 SYGVNS.